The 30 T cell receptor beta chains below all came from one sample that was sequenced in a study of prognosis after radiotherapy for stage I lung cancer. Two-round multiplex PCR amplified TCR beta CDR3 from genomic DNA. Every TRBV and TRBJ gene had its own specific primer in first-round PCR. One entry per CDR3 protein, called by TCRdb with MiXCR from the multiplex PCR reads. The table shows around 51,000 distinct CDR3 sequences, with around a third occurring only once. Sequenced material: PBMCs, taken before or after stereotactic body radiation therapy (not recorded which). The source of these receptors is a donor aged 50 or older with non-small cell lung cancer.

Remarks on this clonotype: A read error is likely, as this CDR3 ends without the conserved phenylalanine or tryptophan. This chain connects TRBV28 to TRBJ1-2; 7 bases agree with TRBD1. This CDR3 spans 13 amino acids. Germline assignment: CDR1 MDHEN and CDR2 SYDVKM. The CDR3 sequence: CASSLGQNYCYTS. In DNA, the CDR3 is TGTGCCAGCAGTTTGGGACAGAACTATTGCTACACCTCC.

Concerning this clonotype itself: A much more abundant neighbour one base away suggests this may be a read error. This CDR3 is CASSIWIGNTGELFF. In nucleotides, the CDR3 is TGTGCCAGTAGTATTTGGATAGGTAACACCGGGGAGCTGTTTTTT. The chain joins TRBV19 to TRBJ2-2; no firm D call. Trimming pared 3 bases from V and 2 bases from J, leaving 10 bases between. This CDR3 has 15 residues. Germline-derived CDR1 and CDR2 are LNHDA and SQIVND (reference sequence).

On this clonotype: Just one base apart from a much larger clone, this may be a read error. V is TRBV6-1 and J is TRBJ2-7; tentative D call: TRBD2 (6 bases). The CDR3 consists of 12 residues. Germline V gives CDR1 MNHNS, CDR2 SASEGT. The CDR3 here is CASSKRANEHYF. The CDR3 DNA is TGTGCCAGCAGTAAGCGGGCCAACGAGCATTACTTC.

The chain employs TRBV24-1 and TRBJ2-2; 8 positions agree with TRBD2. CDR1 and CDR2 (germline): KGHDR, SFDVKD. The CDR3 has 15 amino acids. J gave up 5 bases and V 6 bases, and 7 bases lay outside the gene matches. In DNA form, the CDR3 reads TGTGCCACCAGTATACCAGCGGGAGATACCGGGGAGCTGTTTTTT. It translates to CATSIPAGDTGELFF.

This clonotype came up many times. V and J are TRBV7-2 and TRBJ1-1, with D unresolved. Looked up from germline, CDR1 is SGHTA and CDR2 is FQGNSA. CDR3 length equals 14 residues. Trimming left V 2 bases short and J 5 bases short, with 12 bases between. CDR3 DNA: TGTGCCAGCAGCTTACCTCTTTCGGGTACTGAAGCTTTCTTT. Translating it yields CASSLPLSGTEAFF.

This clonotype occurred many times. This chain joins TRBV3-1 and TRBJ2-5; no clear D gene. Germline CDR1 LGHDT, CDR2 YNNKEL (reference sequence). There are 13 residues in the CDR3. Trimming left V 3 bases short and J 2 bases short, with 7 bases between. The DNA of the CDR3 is TGTGCCAGCAGCCAGTCTACTCAAGAGACCCAGTACTTC. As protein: CASSQSTQETQYF.

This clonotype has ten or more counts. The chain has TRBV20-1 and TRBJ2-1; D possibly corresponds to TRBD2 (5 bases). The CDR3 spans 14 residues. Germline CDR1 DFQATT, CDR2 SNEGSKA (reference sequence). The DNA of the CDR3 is TGCAGCACCCTTTCGGGATTCGCCTACAATGAGCAGTTCTTC. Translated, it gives CSTLSGFAYNEQFF.

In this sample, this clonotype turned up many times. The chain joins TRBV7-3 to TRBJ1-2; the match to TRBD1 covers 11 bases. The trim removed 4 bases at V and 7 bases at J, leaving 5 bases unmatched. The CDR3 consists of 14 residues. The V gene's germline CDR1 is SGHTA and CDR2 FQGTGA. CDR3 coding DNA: TGTGCCAGCAGCTCCGGACAGGGGGCGGCTGGCTACACCTTC. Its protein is CASSSGQGAAGYTF. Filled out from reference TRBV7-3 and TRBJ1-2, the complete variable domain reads GAGVSQTPSNKVTEKGKYVELRCDPISGHTALYWYRQSLGQGPEFLIYFQGTGAADDSGLPNDRFFAVRPEGSVSTLKIQRTERGDSAVYLCASSSGQGAAGYTFGSGTRLTVV.

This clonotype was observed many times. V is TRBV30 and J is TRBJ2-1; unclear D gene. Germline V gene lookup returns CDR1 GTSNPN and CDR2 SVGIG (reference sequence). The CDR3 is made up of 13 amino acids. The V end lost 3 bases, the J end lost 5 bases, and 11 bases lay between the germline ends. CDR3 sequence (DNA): TGTGCCTGGAGACCCCGACTGGACAATGAGCAGTTCTTC. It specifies CAWRPRLDNEQFF.

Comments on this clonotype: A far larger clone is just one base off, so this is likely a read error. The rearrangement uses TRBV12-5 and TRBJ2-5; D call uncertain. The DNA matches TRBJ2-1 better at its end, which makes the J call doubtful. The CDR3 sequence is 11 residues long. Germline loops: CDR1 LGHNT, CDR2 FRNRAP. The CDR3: CASGLGMGQFF. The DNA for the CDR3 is TGTGCTAGTGGTTTGGGGATGGGGCAGTTCTTC.

For the CDR3, the DNA is TGTGCCTGCGACAGGAGTACAACTTATTCTGGAAACACCATATATTTT. It is translated as CACDRSTTYSGNTIYF. V is TRBV30 and J is TRBJ1-3, with D perhaps matching TRBD1 (6 bases). The CDR3 loop spans 16 amino acids. Trimming shortened V by 6 bases and J by 1 base, and 19 bases separated the two germline ends. Germline V gene lookup returns CDR1 GTSNPN and CDR2 SVGIG (reference sequence).

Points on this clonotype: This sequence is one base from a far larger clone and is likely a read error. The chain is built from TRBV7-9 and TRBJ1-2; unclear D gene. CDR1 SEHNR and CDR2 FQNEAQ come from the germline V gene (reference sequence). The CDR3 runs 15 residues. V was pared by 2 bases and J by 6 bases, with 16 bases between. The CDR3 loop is CASSLLEATPHGYTF. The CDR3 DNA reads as TGTGCCAGCAGCTTATTGGAGGCAACTCCACATGGCTACACCTTC. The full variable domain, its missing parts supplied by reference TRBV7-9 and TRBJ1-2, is DTGVSQNPRHKITKRGQNVTFRCDPISEHNRLYWYRQTLGQGPEFLTYFQNEAQLEKSRLLSDRFSAERPKGSFSTLEIQRTEQGDSAMYLCASSLLEATPHGYTFGSGTRLTVV.

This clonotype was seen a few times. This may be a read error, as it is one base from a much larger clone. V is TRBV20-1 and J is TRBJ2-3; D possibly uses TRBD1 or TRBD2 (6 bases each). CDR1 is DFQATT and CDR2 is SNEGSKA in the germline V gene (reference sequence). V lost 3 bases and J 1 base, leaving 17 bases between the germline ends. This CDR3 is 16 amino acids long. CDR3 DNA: TGCAGTGCTAGGGGGGCGGGATCCGTTGGCACAGATACGCAGTATTTT. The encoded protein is CSARGAGSVGTDTQYF.

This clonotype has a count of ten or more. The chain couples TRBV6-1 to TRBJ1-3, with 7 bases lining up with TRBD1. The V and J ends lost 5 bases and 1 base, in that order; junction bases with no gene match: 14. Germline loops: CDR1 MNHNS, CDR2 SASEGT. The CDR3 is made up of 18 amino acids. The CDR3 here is CASSPRWARGDSGNTIYF. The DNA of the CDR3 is TGTGCCAGCAGTCCCCGTTGGGCCAGGGGGGATTCTGGAAACACCATATATTTT.

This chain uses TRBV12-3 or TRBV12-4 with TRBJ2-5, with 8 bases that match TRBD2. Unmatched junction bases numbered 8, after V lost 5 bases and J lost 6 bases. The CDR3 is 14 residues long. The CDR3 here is CASSATSGSKTQYF. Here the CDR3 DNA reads TGTGCCAGCAGTGCCACGAGCGGGAGTAAGACCCAGTACTTC.

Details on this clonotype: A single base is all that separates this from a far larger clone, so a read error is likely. In DNA form, the CDR3 reads TGTGTCAGCACCTCACCGTCCCCCGCTAGTCAGTATTTT. This codes for CVSTSPSPASQYF. The chain joins TRBV6-2 or TRBV6-3 to TRBJ2-3, with unresolved D. Germline V gene lookup returns CDR1 MNHEY and CDR2 SVGEGT. CDR3 size: 13 residues.

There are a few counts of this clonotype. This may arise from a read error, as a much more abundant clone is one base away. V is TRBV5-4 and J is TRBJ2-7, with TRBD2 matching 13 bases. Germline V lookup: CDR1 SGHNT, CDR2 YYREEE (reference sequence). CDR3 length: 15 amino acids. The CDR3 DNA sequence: TGTGCCGGCAGCGTGGGACTAGCGGGGAACTACGAGCAGTACTTC. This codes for CAGSVGLAGNYEQYF. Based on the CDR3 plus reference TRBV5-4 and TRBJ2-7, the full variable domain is ETGVTQSPTHLIKTRGQQVTLRCSSQSGHNTVSWYQQALGQGPQFIFQYYREEENGRGNFPPRFSGLQFPNYSSELNVNALELDDSALYLCAGSVGLAGNYEQYFGPGTRLTVT.

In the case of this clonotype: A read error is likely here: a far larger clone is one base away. The CDR3 DNA follows: TGTGCCAGCAGTGACCCGGGGGGTTACTTGGTAGCTTTCTTT. It specifies CASSDPGGYLVAFF. V and J are TRBV6-2 or TRBV6-3 and TRBJ1-1, with D maybe TRBD1 (5 bases). Trimming removed 5 bases from V and 10 bases from J, with 20 bases in between. CDR1 MNHEY and CDR2 SVGEGT come from the germline V gene. This CDR3 has 14 residues.

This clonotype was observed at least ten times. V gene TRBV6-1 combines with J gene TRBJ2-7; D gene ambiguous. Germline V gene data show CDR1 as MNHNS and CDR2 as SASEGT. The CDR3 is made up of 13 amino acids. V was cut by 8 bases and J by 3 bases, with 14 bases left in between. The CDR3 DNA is TGTGCCAGCTGCCCTAGGGCGTACTACGAGCAGTACTTC. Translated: CASCPRAYYEQYF.

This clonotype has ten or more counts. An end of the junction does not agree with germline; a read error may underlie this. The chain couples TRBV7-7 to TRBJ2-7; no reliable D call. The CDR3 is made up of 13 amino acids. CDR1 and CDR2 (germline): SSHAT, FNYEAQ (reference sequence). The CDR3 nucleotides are TGTGCTAGCAGCTTAGAGTTCGGCGTCGAGCAGTACTTC. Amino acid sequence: CASSLEFGVEQYF.

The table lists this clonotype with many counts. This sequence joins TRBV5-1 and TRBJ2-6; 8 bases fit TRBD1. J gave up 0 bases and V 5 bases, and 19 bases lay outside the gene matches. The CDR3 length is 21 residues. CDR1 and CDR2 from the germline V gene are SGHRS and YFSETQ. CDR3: CASSPSFSSGTGTSGANVLTF. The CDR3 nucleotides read TGCGCCAGCAGTCCTTCTTTTTCGTCGGGGACAGGCACCTCTGGGGCCAACGTCCTGACTTTC.

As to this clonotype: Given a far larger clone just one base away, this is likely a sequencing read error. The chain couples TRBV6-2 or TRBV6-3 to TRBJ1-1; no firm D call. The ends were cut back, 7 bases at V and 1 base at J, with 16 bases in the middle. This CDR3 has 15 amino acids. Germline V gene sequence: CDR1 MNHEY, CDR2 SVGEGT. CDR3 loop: CASTGGEWWNTEAFF. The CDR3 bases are TGTGCCAGCACCGGTGGGGAATGGTGGAACACTGAAGCTTTCTTT.

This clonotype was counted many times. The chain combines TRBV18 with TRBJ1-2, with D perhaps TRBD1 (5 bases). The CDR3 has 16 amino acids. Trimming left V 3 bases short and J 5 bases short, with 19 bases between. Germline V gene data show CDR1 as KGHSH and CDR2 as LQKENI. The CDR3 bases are TGTGCCAGCTCACCGACCGGCTGGCAGGGCGAATATGGCTACACCTTC. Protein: CASSPTGWQGEYGYTF. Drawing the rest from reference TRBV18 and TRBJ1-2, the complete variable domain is NAGVMQNPRHLVRRRGQEARLRCSPMKGHSHVYWYRQLPEEGLKFMVYLQKENIIDESGMPKERFSAEFPKEGPSILRIQQVVRGDSAAYFCASSPTGWQGEYGYTFGSGTRLTVV.

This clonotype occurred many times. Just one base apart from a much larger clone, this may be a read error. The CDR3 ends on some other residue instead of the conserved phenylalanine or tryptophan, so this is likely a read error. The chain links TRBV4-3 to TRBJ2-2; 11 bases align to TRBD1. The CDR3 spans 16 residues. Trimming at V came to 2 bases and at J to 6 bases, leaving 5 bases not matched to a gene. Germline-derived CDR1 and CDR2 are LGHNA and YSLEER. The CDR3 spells CASSQNPGQGAGELFL. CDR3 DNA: TGCGCCAGCAGCCAAAACCCGGGACAGGGGGCCGGGGAGCTGTTTCTT.

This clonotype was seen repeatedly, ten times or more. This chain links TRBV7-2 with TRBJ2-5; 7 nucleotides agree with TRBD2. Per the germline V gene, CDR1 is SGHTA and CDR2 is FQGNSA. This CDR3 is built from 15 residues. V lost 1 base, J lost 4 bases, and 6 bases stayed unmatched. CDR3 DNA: TGTGCCAGCAGCTTAGAGGGAGGGGCGCGAGAGACCCAGTACTTC. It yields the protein CASSLEGGARETQYF.

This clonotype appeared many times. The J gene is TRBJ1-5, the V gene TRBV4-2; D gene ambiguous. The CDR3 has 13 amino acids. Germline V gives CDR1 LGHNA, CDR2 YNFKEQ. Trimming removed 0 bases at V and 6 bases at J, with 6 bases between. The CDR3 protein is CASSQDITQPQHF. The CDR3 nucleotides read TGTGCCAGCAGCCAAGATATTACTCAGCCCCAGCATTTT.

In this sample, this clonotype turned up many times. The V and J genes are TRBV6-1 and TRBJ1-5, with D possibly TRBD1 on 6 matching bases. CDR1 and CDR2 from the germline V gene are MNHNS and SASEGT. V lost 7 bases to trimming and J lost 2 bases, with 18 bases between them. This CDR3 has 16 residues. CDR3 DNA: TGTGCCAGCAACCTGGTGGGGGCCGTGGGCAATCAGCCCCAGCATTTT. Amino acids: CASNLVGAVGNQPQHF.

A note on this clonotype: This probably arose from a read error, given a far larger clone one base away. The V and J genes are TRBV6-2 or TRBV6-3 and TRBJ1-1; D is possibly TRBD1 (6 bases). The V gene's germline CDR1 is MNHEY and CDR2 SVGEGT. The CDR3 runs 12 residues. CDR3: CASHDRDTEALF. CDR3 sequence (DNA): TGTGCCAGCCATGACCGGGACACTGAAGCTCTCTTT.

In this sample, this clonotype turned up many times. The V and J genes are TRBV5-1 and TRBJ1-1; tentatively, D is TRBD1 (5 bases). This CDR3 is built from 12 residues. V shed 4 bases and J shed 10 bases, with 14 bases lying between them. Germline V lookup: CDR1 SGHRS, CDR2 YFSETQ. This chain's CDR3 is CASSGLWGGAFF. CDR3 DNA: TGCGCCAGCAGCGGATTATGGGGCGGAGCTTTCTTT.

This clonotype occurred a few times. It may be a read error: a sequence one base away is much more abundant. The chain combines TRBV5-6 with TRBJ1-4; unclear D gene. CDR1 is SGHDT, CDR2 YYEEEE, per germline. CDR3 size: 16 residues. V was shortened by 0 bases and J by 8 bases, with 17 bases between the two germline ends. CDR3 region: CASSLDRAGRKEKLFF. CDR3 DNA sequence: TGTGCCAGCAGCTTGGACCGAGCAGGCCGAAAGGAAAAACTGTTTTTT.